The 21 T cell receptor beta chains in this list originate from one sample, sequenced in a study of blood T cells in healthy people across ages. The second PCR ran roughly 6 to 11 cycles with a sample-barcoded 5' primer and J-beta primers. A single record per CDR3 protein comes from TCRdb applying MiXCR to the 5' RACE reads. The table includes 710,000 or so distinct CDR3 sequences, less than 40% detected once. The material sequenced was blood. The source is a woman of 80 years or more in good health.

This clonotype was counted many times. The chain has TRBV20-1 and TRBJ1-2; D is unresolved. The CDR3 runs 12 residues. CDR1 is DFQATT, CDR2 SNEGSKA, per germline (reference sequence). V was pared by 3 bases and J by 6 bases, with 11 bases between. In DNA form, the CDR3 reads TGCAGTGCTAGTATGGGGAGCCATGGCTACACCTTC. As protein: CSASMGSHGYTF.

V gene TRBV20-1 combines with J gene TRBJ2-2, with D possibly TRBD2 on 6 matching bases. V was trimmed by 3 bases and J by 5 bases, leaving 19 bases between them. From germline, CDR1 is DFQATT and CDR2 SNEGSKA (reference sequence). This CDR3 has 16 amino acids. CDR3: CSARGGTPLVTGELFF. The CDR3 nucleotides read TGCAGTGCTAGGGGCGGGACCCCCTTAGTGACCGGGGAGCTGTTTTTT.

This clonotype was observed at least ten times. The rearrangement joins TRBV15 to TRBJ2-3; 8 bases fit TRBD1. This CDR3 comprises 16 residues. Trimming removed 1 base from V and 1 base from J; junction bases left unmatched: 4. Looked up from germline, CDR1 is LNHNV and CDR2 is YYDKDF (reference sequence). The CDR3 region has the DNA TGTGCCACCAGCAGAGCTGGACAGGGCCGCACAGATACGCAGTATTTT. Encoded protein: CATSRAGQGRTDTQYF.

In regard to this clonotype: A clone one base away is much larger, so this may be a read error. CDR3 protein: CATSDRTDYRNEQYF. CDR3 in DNA: TGTGCCACCAGTGACCGAACTGACTACCGCAATGAGCAGTACTTC. The rearrangement joins TRBV24-1 to TRBJ2-5; tentative D call: TRBD2 (5 bases). The CDR3 has 15 amino acids. Germline V gives CDR1 KGHDR, CDR2 SFDVKD. V was pared by 4 bases and J by 11 bases, with 22 bases between.

The chain has TRBV5-1 and TRBJ2-1; 9 nucleotides align to TRBD1. The CDR3 has 16 amino acids. V lost 4 bases, J lost 0 bases, and 5 bases stayed unmatched. The germline V gene has CDR1 SGHRS and CDR2 YFSETQ. Here the CDR3 DNA reads TGCGCCAGCAGCCTCAAGGGACAGGGCTCCTACAATGAGCAGTTCTTC. Protein: CASSLKGQGSYNEQFF.

This clonotype came up many times. The chain couples TRBV9 to TRBJ2-1; no clear D. The germline V gene has CDR1 SGDLS and CDR2 YYNGEE. The CDR3 runs to 16 residues. V lost 0 bases and J lost 0, with 10 bases in between. The CDR3: CASSVVPADSYNEQFF. The DNA for the CDR3 is TGTGCCAGCAGCGTAGTACCAGCCGACTCCTACAATGAGCAGTTCTTC.

The CDR3 sequence: CASSRERDRGNSPLHF. The CDR3 DNA sequence: TGTGCCAGCAGCCGCGAAAGGGACAGGGGTAATTCACCCCTCCACTTT. The genes are TRBV4-2 and TRBJ1-6; 10 bases are a match to TRBD1. V gave up 4 bases and J gave up 6 bases; unmatched junction bases: 6. The germline CDR1 and CDR2 sequences are LGHNA and YNFKEQ. The CDR3 covers 16 residues.

At least ten counts were recorded for this clonotype. The chain uses TRBV12-3 or TRBV12-4 and TRBJ1-6; no clear D gene. The CDR3 length is 16 residues. V gave up 3 bases and J gave up 7 bases, with 16 bases separating them. The DNA for the CDR3 is TGTGCCAGCAGTTTCTTAGGTCCCTCGGGGAATTCACCCCTCCACTTT. As protein: CASSFLGPSGNSPLHF.

This clonotype showed up just once. A clone one base away is much larger, so this may be a read error. The chain uses TRBV20-1 and TRBJ2-5, with TRBD1 identical over 9 bases. CDR3 size: 16 residues. The germline CDR1 and CDR2 sequences are DFQATT and SNEGSKA (reference sequence). The junction had 12 bases not matched to a gene; V was cut back by 3 bases and J by 4 bases. The CDR3 region has the DNA TGCAGTGCTAGTGGGGGACAGGGTTGGAGGGGAGAGACCCAGTACTTC. Translating it yields CSASGGQGWRGETQYF.

This clonotype was detected ten times or more. The V gene is TRBV2, the J gene TRBJ2-5; 10 bases fit TRBD2. CDR1 and CDR2 (germline): SNHLY, FYNNEI. V lost 8 bases and J lost 4; bases outside the gene matches: 7. The CDR3 sequence is 14 residues long. The DNA of the CDR3 is TGTGCCAGCCGGAGCGGGGGGGCTCTAGAGACCCAGTACTTC. Its translation: CASRSGGALETQYF.

On this clonotype itself: One end of the junction varies from germline; a read error may be responsible. The genes are TRBV2 and TRBJ2-3; 10 bases align to TRBD2. The CDR3 loop spans 14 amino acids. The V gene's germline CDR1 is SNHLY and CDR2 FYNNEI. The CDR3: CTSNSGGARDTQYF. DNA of the CDR3: TGTACCAGCAACAGCGGGGGGGCCCGGGATACGCAGTATTTT.

This clonotype was observed a few times. The junction does not match germline at one end; this may be a read error. J is TRBJ1-4 and V is TRBV29-1; no clear D gene. Germline V CDR1 and CDR2: SQVTM, ANQGSEA. CDR3 size: 17 residues. This chain's CDR3 is CSVEGRTGRPTNEKRFF. CDR3 DNA sequence: TGCAGCGTTGAAGGACGCACGGGGAGGCCAACTAATGAAAAACGGTTTTTT.

Note on this clonotype: A much larger clone is a single base away; this may be a read error. The rearrangement uses TRBV7-9 and TRBJ2-5; D perhaps matches TRBD2 (6 bases). CDR3 size: 16 residues. Germline V lookup: CDR1 SEHNR, CDR2 FQNEAQ (reference sequence). In nucleotides, the CDR3 is TGTGCCAACAGCTTAGGGTCAGACGGGGGACAAGAGACCCAGTACTTC. Translating gives CANSLGSDGGQETQYF.

This clonotype has just a few counts. A much larger clone sits a single nucleotide away, making a read error possible. The chain carries TRBV6-2 or TRBV6-3 and TRBJ2-6; no reliable D call. The CDR3 runs 14 residues. V lost 6 bases, J lost 0 bases, and 6 bases lay in between. The germline gives CDR1 MNHEY, CDR2 SVGEGT. CDR3 amino acids: CASRWYSGANVLTF. The CDR3 nucleotides are TGTGCCAGCAGGTGGTACTCTGGGGCCAACGTCCTGACTTTC.

The CDR3 sequence: CASSWLAGNYGYTF. For the CDR3, the DNA is TGTGCCAGCAGCTGGTTGGCGGGCAACTATGGCTACACCTTC. V is TRBV7-9 and J is TRBJ1-2; D remains unclear. CDR1 is SEHNR and CDR2 is FQNEAQ in the germline V gene (reference sequence). CDR3 length: 14 amino acids. Trimming removed 4 bases at V and 2 bases at J, with 11 bases between. The whole variable domain, filled in from reference TRBV7-9 and TRBJ1-2, reads DTGVSQNPRHKITKRGQNVTFRCDPISEHNRLYWYRQTLGQGPEFLTYFQNEAQLEKSRLLSDRFSAERPKGSFSTLEIQRTEQGDSAMYLCASSWLAGNYGYTFGSGTRLTVV.

This clonotype came up a few times. The CDR3 reads CASSGYRNYGYTF. The CDR3 DNA reads TGTGCCAGCAGTGGCTATCGCAACTATGGCTACACCTTC. The V and J genes are TRBV6-1 and TRBJ1-2; the D is unclear. The CDR3 is 13 amino acids. V lost 4 bases to trimming and J lost 2 bases, with 8 bases between them. Looked up from germline, CDR1 is MNHNS and CDR2 is SASEGT.

This clonotype occurred once. V gene TRBV9 combines with J gene TRBJ1-5; 9 nucleotides align to TRBD1. Germline values: CDR1 SGDLS, CDR2 YYNGEE. V lost 6 bases to trimming and J lost 3 bases; unmatched junction nucleotides: 19. The CDR3 consists of 19 residues. In DNA form, the CDR3 reads TGTGCCAGCACCCCCCCGGGACAGGGAAGATTGAGCTTCAATCAGCCCCAGCATTTT. Amino acids: CASTPPGQGRLSFNQPQHF.

This clonotype was detected ten times or more. CDR3 DNA: TGTGCCAGCAGTACAACACCGGGGGCTAACTATGGCTACACCTTC. This gives the protein CASSTTPGANYGYTF. This sequence joins TRBV12-3 or TRBV12-4 and TRBJ1-2; maybe TRBD1 (5 bases). V was shortened by 5 bases and J by 0 bases, with 13 bases between the two germline ends. This CDR3 has 15 amino acids.

This clonotype appeared a few times. CDR3 sequence: CASSVAELAYEQYF. CDR3 nucleotide sequence: TGTGCCAGCAGCGTAGCTGAGTTGGCATACGAGCAGTACTTC. This chain joins TRBV9 and TRBJ2-7; D not resolved. Deletions cut 0 bases from V and 4 bases from J, with 11 bases between. Germline V gene data show CDR1 as SGDLS and CDR2 as YYNGEE. This CDR3 has 14 residues.

In the case of this clonotype: One end of the junction is discordant with germline, which a read error may explain. V and J are TRBV12-3 or TRBV12-4 and TRBJ2-3; TRBD1 or TRBD2 may be the D gene (5 bases each). The CDR3 is made up of 17 amino acids. The CDR3 DNA reads as TGTGCCAGCAGTTTTCCGAGGGGATGGTTGAGTACAGATGCGCAATATTTT. Amino acid sequence: CASSFPRGWLSTDAQYF.

This chain links TRBV5-1 with TRBJ2-3; 7 nucleotides line up with TRBD1. The V segment lost 0 bases and the J segment 1 base; nucleotides outside the gene matches: 5. From germline, CDR1 is SGHRS and CDR2 YFSETQ. The CDR3 totals 16 residues. This CDR3 is CASSLAGTEGTDTQYF. DNA of the CDR3: TGCGCCAGCAGCTTGGCTGGGACAGAGGGCACAGATACGCAGTATTTT. The entire variable domain, with the rest obtained from reference TRBV5-1 and TRBJ2-3, is as follows: KAGVTQTPRYLIKTRGQQVTLSCSPISGHRSVSWYQQTPGQGLQFLFEYFSETQRNKGNFPGRFSGRQFSNSRSEMNVSTLELGDSALYLCASSLAGTEGTDTQYFGPGTRLTVL.